These 13 T cell receptor beta chains share one sample of origin, sequenced in a study of TIL therapy for anti-PD-1-resistant metastatic lung cancer. This was the immunoSEQ v3 assay. Data came from immunoSEQ multiplex PCR; TCRdb stores just in-frame clones and leaves some out. Altogether some 32,000 clones are present, about 79% being singletons, with the ten largest covering about 3%. The time point was: pre-treatment sample, taken before nivolumab and TIL therapy. The sample in question was blood, obtained at baseline. Source of these receptors: a woman between 25 and 85 years old with non-small cell lung cancer.

J is TRBJ2-6 and V is TRBV29-1, with D perhaps being TRBD1 or TRBD2 (6 bases each). The CDR3 spans 14 residues. Trimming removed 6 bases at V and 4 bases at J, with 13 bases between. Germline loops: CDR1 SQVTM, CDR2 ANQGSEA. The CDR3 nucleotides read TGCAGCGTGGACCAGGGGAGGGGGGCCAACGTCCTGACTTTC. Amino acid sequence: CSVDQGRGANVLTF.

The chain links TRBV5-1 to TRBJ2-3; unclear D gene. Germline V gene data show CDR1 as SGHRS and CDR2 as YFSETQ. Trimming shortened V by 1 base and J by 0 bases, and 9 bases separated the two germline ends. CDR3 length: 15 amino acids. This CDR3 reads CASSLLATSTDTQYF. Here the CDR3 DNA reads TGCGCCAGCAGCTTGTTAGCAACTAGCACAGATACGCAGTATTTT.

The rearrangement joins TRBV19 to TRBJ1-3; the D gene is possibly TRBD1 (6 bases). The germline V gene encodes CDR1 LNHDA and CDR2 SQIVND (reference sequence). The CDR3 is 14 amino acids. The ends were cut back, 7 bases at V and 0 bases at J, with 10 bases in the middle. CDR3 coding DNA: TGTGCCAGTAACCCGGGACACTCTGGAAACACCATATATTTT. It yields the protein CASNPGHSGNTIYF.

V is TRBV27 and J is TRBJ2-1, with TRBD2 matching over 11 bases. Germline V gene sequence: CDR1 MNHEY, CDR2 SMNVEV (reference sequence). The V segment lost 7 bases and the J segment 7 bases; nucleotides outside the gene matches: 12. This CDR3 has 16 residues. The CDR3 spells CASKGLAGGARNEQFF. The CDR3 DNA reads as TGTGCCAGCAAGGGGCTAGCGGGAGGAGCTAGGAATGAGCAGTTCTTC.

The chain is built from TRBV4-2 and TRBJ1-2; TRBD1 matches 9 bases. The CDR3 sequence is 17 residues long. J gave up 0 bases and V 1 base, and 6 bases lay outside the gene matches. Germline V gives CDR1 LGHNA, CDR2 YNFKEQ. Here the CDR3 DNA reads TGTGCCAGCAGCCAAGTTTGGCGGACAGGGGCTAACTATGGCTACACCTTC. As protein: CASSQVWRTGANYGYTF.

J is TRBJ2-7 and V is TRBV29-1; TRBD1 might be the D (6 bases). Germline lookup yields CDR1 SQVTM and CDR2 ANQGSEA. This CDR3 region has 12 residues. Trimming took off 5 bases at V and 3 bases at J, with 11 bases between the two ends. CDR3 sequence reads: CSVQQGIYEQYF. CDR3 DNA sequence: TGCAGCGTTCAGCAGGGGATCTACGAGCAGTACTTC.

The V and J genes are TRBV6-1 and TRBJ1-5, with TRBD1 as a possible D gene (5 bases). V lost 5 bases and J 10 bases, leaving 15 bases between the germline ends. The V gene's germline CDR1 is MNHNS and CDR2 SASEGT. The length of the CDR3 is 13 residues. The CDR3: CASSTDSLAPQHF. The CDR3, as DNA: TGTGCCAGCAGTACCGACAGCCTGGCCCCCCAGCATTTT.

The V gene is TRBV7-9, the J gene TRBJ2-3; D perhaps matches TRBD2 (6 bases). This CDR3 spans 14 amino acids. Germline-derived CDR1 and CDR2 are SEHNR and FQNEAQ (reference sequence). The germline V and J ends were trimmed by 2 bases and 3 bases, with 9 bases remaining between them. CDR3 coding DNA: TGTGCCAGCAGCTTAAGTAGCGGAACAGATACGCAGTATTTT. Encoded protein: CASSLSSGTDTQYF.

The chain combines TRBV5-4 with TRBJ2-7, with D perhaps TRBD1 or TRBD2 (7 bases each). CDR3 length: 15 amino acids. Germline V CDR1 and CDR2: SGHNT, YYREEE (reference sequence). V shed 5 bases and J shed 0 bases, with 15 bases lying between them. The CDR3, as DNA: TGTGCCAGCAGTCAGGGGGGGCCGCTCTCCTACGAGCAGTACTTC. It specifies CASSQGGPLSYEQYF.

V and J are TRBV19 and TRBJ2-5, with a possible D match to TRBD2 (6 bases). Germline CDR1 LNHDA, CDR2 SQIVND (reference sequence). V was shortened by 4 bases and J by 0 bases, with 12 bases between the two germline ends. The CDR3 is made up of 15 amino acids. CDR3: CASSTGDRYQETQYF. The CDR3 DNA is TGTGCCAGTAGTACGGGGGACCGGTACCAAGAGACCCAGTACTTC.

The chain carries TRBV20-1 and TRBJ1-5; no reliable D call. CDR1 and CDR2 (germline): DFQATT, SNEGSKA (reference sequence). Trimming took 1 base from V and 9 from J, leaving 4 bases between them. The length of the CDR3 is 10 residues. The CDR3 DNA sequence: TGCAGTGCTAGAGGGCCGCCCCAGCATTTT. It translates to CSARGPPQHF.

This chain uses TRBV10-3 with TRBJ2-5, with D possibly matching TRBD2 (6 bases). CDR3 length: 13 residues. Trimming took 7 bases from V and 5 from J, leaving 14 bases between them. Germline V gene lookup returns CDR1 ENHRY and CDR2 SYGVKD. CDR3 region: CAIKPGRGETQYF. Here the CDR3 DNA reads TGTGCCATCAAACCCGGGCGGGGCGAGACCCAGTACTTC.

This clone was observed a single time. The V call is TRBV19, the J call TRBJ2-1, with D possibly TRBD1 on 6 matching bases. V was pared by 3 bases and J by 6 bases, with 15 bases between. The CDR3 length is 15 residues. Germline CDR1 LNHDA, CDR2 SQIVND (reference sequence). DNA of the CDR3: TGTGCCAGTAGTATGTACAGGGTAAGATCCAATGAGCAGTTCTTC. Amino acid sequence: CASSMYRVRSNEQFF.